This TCR beta chain was profiled in a study of persistence of HIV-infected CD4 T cells. Sequencing used immunoSEQ version 4 in survey mode. Sequencing was performed with immunoSEQ multiplex PCR; in TCRdb, only in-frame clones are kept and a portion is missing. The profile covers 30,000 to 45,000 clones, with around 80% appearing a single time and less than 2% taken by the ten largest. For this clone: Its matching antigen is unknown.

Lysates of CMV-infected fibroblasts at about 10 ug/mL stimulated these cells. Memory cells lacking CD40L and CD69 with high CD45RO were sorted. Donors had undetectable plasma HIV-1 RNA, under 50 copies/mL, for 4+ years. PBMCs were depleted of CD8+ T cells before stimulation. V trimming: 4 bases; J trimming: 0 bases; junction bases outside the gene matches: 4. The CDR3 runs 17 residues. CDR1 is MNHEY and CDR2 is SVGEGT in the germline V gene. Study results and limitations: Compared with CD3/CD28-stimulated cells, CMV- and Gag-responding cells showed lower TCRbeta richness.

The J gene is TRBJ2-6, the V gene TRBV6-2 or TRBV6-3; 9 bases line up with TRBD1. Here the sequenced sample was CD4+ T cells sorted from PBMCs after roughly 20-hour stimulation, taken from a patient who received antiretroviral therapy. The TCR originated in an adult man with HIV who was CMV-seropositive. This CDR3 reads CASSSGTGLSGANVLTF. Written as DNA, the CDR3 is TGTGCCAGCAGTTCCGGGACAGGGCTCTCTGGGGCCAACGTCCTGACTTTC.